These 10 T cell receptor beta chains came from one sample sequenced in a study of CD8 T cells in ankylosing spondylitis. Study-level points and caveats: In ankylosing spondylitis blood, a motif of roughly eight highly homologous TCR beta variants appeared characteristic.

Antigens of these TCRs are unknown. A single record per CDR3 protein comes from TCRdb applying MiXCR to the 5' RACE reads. The data contain under 250,000 distinct CDR3 sequences, about 7% of them singletons. Input material: blood, either unsorted or a sorted T cell fraction (not recorded which). The receptors shown here come from a male donor with ankylosing spondylitis.

This clonotype was seen repeatedly, ten times or more. CDR3 coding DNA: TGTGCCAGCAGCTTGGAAGGACAGGATGAGCAGTTCTTC. Translation: CASSLEGQDEQFF. The V gene is TRBV13, the J gene TRBJ2-1; 7 bases match TRBD1. Germline V lookup: CDR1 PRHDT, CDR2 FYEKMQ (reference sequence). The V gene end was trimmed by 3 bases and the J gene end by 8 bases; junction bases not matched to a gene: 4. The CDR3 covers 13 residues.

This clonotype was seen repeatedly, ten times or more. J is TRBJ1-5 and V is TRBV4-2; D is unclear. The germline V and J ends were trimmed by 1 base and 5 bases, with 6 bases remaining between them. Germline V gives CDR1 LGHNA, CDR2 YNFKEQ. The CDR3 sequence is 13 residues long. CDR3: CASSQGQDQPQHF. CDR3 nucleotides: TGTGCCAGCAGCCAAGGACAAGATCAGCCCCAGCATTTT.

This clonotype was observed many times. The chain links TRBV27 to TRBJ1-2, with TRBD1 matching over 12 bases. Germline CDR1 and CDR2: MNHEY and SMNVEV (reference sequence). This CDR3 comprises 15 residues. Trimming removed 5 bases from V and 7 bases from J; junction bases left unmatched: 8. The CDR3 DNA reads as TGTGCCAGCAGTCCCGGGGACAGGGGGCCACTTGGCTACACCTTC. It specifies CASSPGDRGPLGYTF.

The chain links TRBV6-2 or TRBV6-3 to TRBJ1-2; D is ambiguous. The V end was cut by 4 bases, the J end by 0 bases, with 6 bases between. Germline CDR1 is MNHEY and CDR2 is SVGEGT. There are 13 residues in the CDR3. The CDR3 loop reads CASSLTTNYGYTF. The CDR3 nucleotides read TGTGCCAGCAGTTTGACAACTAACTATGGCTACACCTTC.

At least ten counts were recorded for this clonotype. The chain uses TRBV10-3 and TRBJ2-1; TRBD1 might be the D (5 bases). V lost 6 bases and J lost 8, with 11 bases in between. The CDR3 covers 12 residues. Germline V CDR1 and CDR2: ENHRY, SYGVKD. The CDR3 DNA reads as TGTGCCATCAGAGGCCCCAGGGATGAGCAGTTCTTC. Translation gives CAIRGPRDEQFF.

This clonotype appeared many times. One end of the junction is discordant with germline, which a read error may explain. This sequence joins TRBV4-3 and TRBJ2-7; the D gene is possibly TRBD1 (5 bases). CDR3 length: 11 residues. The germline CDR1 and CDR2 sequences are LGHNA and YSLEER. In nucleotides, the CDR3 is TGTGCCAGCAGCCAGGGTCACGAGCAGTACTTC. Encoded protein: CASSQGHEQYF.

This clonotype has a count of ten or more. This CDR3 is CASGGQGNSYNSPLHF. The CDR3 region has the DNA TGTGCCAGCGGAGGACAGGGGAATTCCTATAATTCACCCCTCCACTTT. The chain recombines TRBV7-9 with TRBJ1-6; 9 bases agree with TRBD1. The junction had 6 bases not matched to a gene; V was cut back by 8 bases and J by 1 base. The CDR3 has 16 amino acids. The V gene's germline CDR1 is SEHNR and CDR2 FQNEAQ (reference sequence).

This clonotype was recorded many times. The genes are TRBV6-5 and TRBJ2-7; 7 bases map to TRBD1. V dropped 0 bases and J dropped 5; count of bases not matched to a gene: 7. The CDR3 length is 15 residues. Germline CDR1 is MNHEY and CDR2 is SVGAGI. The CDR3 bases are TGTGCCAGCAGTTACTCTTCCGACAGGGCCGACGAGCAGTACTTC. Protein: CASSYSSDRADEQYF.

This clonotype was counted at least ten times. The chain carries TRBV4-1 and TRBJ2-4, with 8 bases matching TRBD1. This CDR3 has 15 amino acids. Germline V gene sequence: CDR1 MGHRA, CDR2 YSYEKL. Losses at the gene ends were 1 base for V and 8 bases for J; bases not matched to a gene: 7. Here the CDR3 DNA reads TGCGCCAGCAGCCAAGGGACAGGGCGTTCAGACATTCAGTACTTC. Protein product: CASSQGTGRSDIQYF.

This clonotype was recorded at least ten times. The chain combines TRBV18 with TRBJ2-7, with no clear D. Per the germline V gene, CDR1 is KGHSH and CDR2 is LQKENI. The CDR3 length is 14 residues. V was shortened by 2 bases and J by 2 bases, with 10 bases between the two germline ends. CDR3 amino acids: CASSPYDNTYEQYF. CDR3 nucleotide sequence: TGTGCCAGCTCACCATATGATAATACCTACGAGCAGTACTTC.